This T cell receptor (beta chain) was identified in a study of control samples from healthy donors and cancer patients. Generated by immunoSEQ multiplex PCR, the TCRdb table keeps only in-frame clones and is missing some. The sample records 110,000 or so clones, roughly 90% being singletons. The V gene end was trimmed by 8 bases and the J gene end by 8 bases; junction bases not matched to a gene: 6. This CDR3 region has 14 residues. CDR1 and CDR2 from the germline V gene are WSHSY and SAAADI. This clone has just one count. V gene TRBV10-2 combines with J gene TRBJ2-2; 12 bases match TRBD2. The clonotype comes from a woman between 45 and 60 years old in good health. Sequenced material: blood. CDR3 bases: TGCGCCAGCTCTAGCGGGGGGGCACCAGGGGAGCTGTTTTTT. Residues: CASSSGGAPGELFF.